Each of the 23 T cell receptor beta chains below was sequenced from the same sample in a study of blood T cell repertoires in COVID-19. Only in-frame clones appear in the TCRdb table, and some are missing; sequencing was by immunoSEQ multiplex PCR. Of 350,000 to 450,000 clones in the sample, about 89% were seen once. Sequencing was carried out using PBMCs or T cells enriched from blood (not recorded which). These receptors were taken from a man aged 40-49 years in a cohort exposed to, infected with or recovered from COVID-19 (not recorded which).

CDR3: CASSSPTSSYEQYF. The CDR3 DNA reads as TGTGCCAGCAGTAGCCCGACTAGCAGCTACGAGCAGTACTTC. The rearrangement joins TRBV6-2 or TRBV6-3 to TRBJ2-7; TRBD2 matches at 7 bases. Germline V CDR1 and CDR2: MNHEY, SVGEGT. Germline trimming cut 5 bases from V and 3 bases from J; bases unmatched to any gene: 7. There are 14 residues in the CDR3.

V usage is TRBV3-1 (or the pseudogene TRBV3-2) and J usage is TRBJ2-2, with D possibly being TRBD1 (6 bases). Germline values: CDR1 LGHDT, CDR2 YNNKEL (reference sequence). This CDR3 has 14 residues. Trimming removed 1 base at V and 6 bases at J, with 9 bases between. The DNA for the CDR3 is TGTGCCAGCAGCCAAGTTCAGGGGTCCGGGGAGCTGTTTTTT. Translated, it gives CASSQVQGSGELFF.

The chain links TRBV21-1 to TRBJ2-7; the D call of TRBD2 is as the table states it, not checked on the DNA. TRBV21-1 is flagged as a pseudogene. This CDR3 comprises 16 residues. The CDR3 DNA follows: TGTGCCAGCAGCAAAAGGGCAGCGGACCTTTTCTACGAGCAGTACTTC. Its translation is CASSKRAADLFYEQYF.

DNA for the CDR3: TGTGCCAGCAGCTTGACTAGCGGGAGCCCAACGAACTACGAGCAGTACTTC. Its protein is CASSLTSGSPTNYEQYF. This sequence joins TRBV11-2 and TRBJ2-7, with 12 bases lining up with TRBD2. The CDR3 is made up of 17 amino acids. Germline V gene lookup returns CDR1 SGHAT and CDR2 FQNNGV. V was pared by 3 bases and J by 3 bases, with 9 bases of the junction left unmatched.

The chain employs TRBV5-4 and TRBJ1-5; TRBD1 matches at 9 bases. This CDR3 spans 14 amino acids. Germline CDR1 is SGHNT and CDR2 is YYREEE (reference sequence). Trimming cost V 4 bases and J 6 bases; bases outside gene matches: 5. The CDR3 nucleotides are TGTGCCAGCAGCGAACAGGGGGCGGTTCAGCCCCAGCATTTT. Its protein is CASSEQGAVQPQHF.

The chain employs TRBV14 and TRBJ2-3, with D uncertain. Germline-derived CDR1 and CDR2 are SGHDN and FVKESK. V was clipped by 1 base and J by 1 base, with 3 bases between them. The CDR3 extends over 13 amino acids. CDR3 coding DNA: TGTGCCAGCAGCCAAGTCGGCACAGATACGCAGTATTTT. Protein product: CASSQVGTDTQYF.

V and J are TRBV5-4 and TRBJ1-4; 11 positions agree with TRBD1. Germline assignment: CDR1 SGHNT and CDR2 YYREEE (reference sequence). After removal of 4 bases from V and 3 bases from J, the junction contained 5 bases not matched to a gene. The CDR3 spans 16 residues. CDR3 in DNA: TGTGCCAGCAGCCGGACAGGGGGCATTGCTAATGAAAAACTGTTTTTT. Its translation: CASSRTGGIANEKLFF.

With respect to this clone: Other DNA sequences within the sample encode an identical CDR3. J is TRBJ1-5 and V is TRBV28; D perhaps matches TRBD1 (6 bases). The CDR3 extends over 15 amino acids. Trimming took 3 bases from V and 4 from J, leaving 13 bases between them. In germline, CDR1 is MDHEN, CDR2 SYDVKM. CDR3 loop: CASSFVWQGNQPQHF. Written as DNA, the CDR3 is TGTGCCAGCAGTTTTGTATGGCAGGGGAATCAGCCCCAGCATTTT.

The CDR3 region has the DNA TGCGCCAGCAGACGACCCCAGAGCGGGAGACCCTCCTACAATGAGCAGTTCTTC. Its translation is CASRRPQSGRPSYNEQFF. The rearrangement links TRBV5-1 to TRBJ2-1; 8 bases are a match to TRBD2. CDR1 and CDR2 (germline): SGHRS, YFSETQ. V lost 5 bases and J lost 0; bases outside the gene matches: 13. The CDR3 has 18 residues.

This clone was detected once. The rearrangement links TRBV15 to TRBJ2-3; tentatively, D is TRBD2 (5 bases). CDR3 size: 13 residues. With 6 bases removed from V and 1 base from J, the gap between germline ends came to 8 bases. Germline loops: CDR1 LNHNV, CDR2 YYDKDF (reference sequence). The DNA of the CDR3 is TGTGCCACCAGTCAGAGGGGCACAGATACGCAGTATTTT. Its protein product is CATSQRGTDTQYF. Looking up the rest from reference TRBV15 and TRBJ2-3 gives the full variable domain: DAMVIQNPRYQVTQFGKPVTLSCSQTLNHNVMYWYQQKSSQAPKLLFHYYDKDFNNEADTPDNFQSRRPNTSFCFLDIRSPGLGDTAMYLCATSQRGTDTQYFGPGTRLTVL.

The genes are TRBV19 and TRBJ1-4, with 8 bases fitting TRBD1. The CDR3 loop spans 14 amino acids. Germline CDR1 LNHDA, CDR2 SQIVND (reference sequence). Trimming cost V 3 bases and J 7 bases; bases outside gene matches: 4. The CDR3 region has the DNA TGTGCCAGTAGTATCGGACAGGGTCCTGAAAAACTGTTTTTT. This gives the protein CASSIGQGPEKLFF.

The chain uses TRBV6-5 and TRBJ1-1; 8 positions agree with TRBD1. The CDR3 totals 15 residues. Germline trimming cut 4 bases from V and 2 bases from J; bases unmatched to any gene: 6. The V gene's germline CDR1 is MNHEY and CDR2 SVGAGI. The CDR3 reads CASSSEDRGNTEAFF. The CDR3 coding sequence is TGTGCCAGCAGTTCCGAAGACAGGGGCAACACTGAAGCTTTCTTT.

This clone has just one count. The CDR3 coding sequence is TGTGCCAGTAGCTTGGGCAGAGAATATGGCTACACCTTC. Its protein is CASSLGREYGYTF. The chain recombines TRBV19 with TRBJ1-2; no reliable D call. The CDR3 loop spans 13 amino acids. The germline V gene has CDR1 LNHDA and CDR2 SQIVND (reference sequence). V was trimmed by 6 bases and J by 5 bases, leaving 13 bases between them.

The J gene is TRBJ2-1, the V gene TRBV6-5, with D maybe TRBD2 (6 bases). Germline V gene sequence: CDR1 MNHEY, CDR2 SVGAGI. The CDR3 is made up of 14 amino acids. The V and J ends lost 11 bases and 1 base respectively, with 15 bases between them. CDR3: CAAAGGSSYNEQFF. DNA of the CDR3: TGTGCCGCCGCTGGGGGGTCATCCTACAATGAGCAGTTCTTC.

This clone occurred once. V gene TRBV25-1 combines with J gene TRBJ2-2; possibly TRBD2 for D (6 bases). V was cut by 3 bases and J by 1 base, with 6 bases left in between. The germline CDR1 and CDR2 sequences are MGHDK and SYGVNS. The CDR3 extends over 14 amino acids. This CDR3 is CASSDGGNTGELFF. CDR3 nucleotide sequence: TGTGCCAGCAGTGACGGGGGGAACACCGGGGAGCTGTTTTTT.

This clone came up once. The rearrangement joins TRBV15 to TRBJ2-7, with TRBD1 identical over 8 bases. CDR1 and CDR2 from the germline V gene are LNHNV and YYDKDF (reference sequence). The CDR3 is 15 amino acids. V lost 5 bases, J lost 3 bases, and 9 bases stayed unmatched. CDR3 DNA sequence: TGTGCCACCAGCCCCAGGACAGGGTTGAGCTACGAGCAGTACTTC. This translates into CATSPRTGLSYEQYF.

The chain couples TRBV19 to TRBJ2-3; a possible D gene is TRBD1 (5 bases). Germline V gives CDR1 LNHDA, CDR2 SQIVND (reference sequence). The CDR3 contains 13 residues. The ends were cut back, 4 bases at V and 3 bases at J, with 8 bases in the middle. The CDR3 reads CASSRGATDTQYF. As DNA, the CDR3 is TGTGCCAGTAGTAGGGGCGCGACAGATACGCAGTATTTT.

CDR3 nucleotide sequence: TGCAGCGCCGACCCTGGCGGCCACAATGAGCAGTTCTTC. Protein sequence: CSADPGGHNEQFF. The chain combines TRBV29-1 with TRBJ2-1; D call uncertain. The CDR3 has 13 residues. The V and J ends lost 7 bases and 5 bases respectively, with 15 bases between them. Looked up from germline, CDR1 is SQVTM and CDR2 is ANQGSEA.

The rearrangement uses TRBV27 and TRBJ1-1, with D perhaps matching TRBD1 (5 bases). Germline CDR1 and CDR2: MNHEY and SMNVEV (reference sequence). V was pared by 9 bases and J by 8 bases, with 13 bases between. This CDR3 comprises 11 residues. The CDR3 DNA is TGTGCCAGTTCCCAGGGATCGGAAGCTTTCTTT. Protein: CASSQGSEAFF.

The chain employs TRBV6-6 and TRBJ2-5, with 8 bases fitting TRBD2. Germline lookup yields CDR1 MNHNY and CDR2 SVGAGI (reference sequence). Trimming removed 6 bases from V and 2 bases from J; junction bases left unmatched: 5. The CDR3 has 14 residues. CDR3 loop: CASRAAGGQETQYF. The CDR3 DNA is TGTGCCAGCAGGGCGGCGGGAGGACAAGAGACCCAGTACTTC.

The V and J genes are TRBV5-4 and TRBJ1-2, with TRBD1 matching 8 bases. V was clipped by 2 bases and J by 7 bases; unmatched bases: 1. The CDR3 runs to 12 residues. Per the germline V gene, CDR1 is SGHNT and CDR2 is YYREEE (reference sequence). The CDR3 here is CASSLQGGGYTF. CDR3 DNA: TGTGCCAGCAGCTTACAGGGGGGTGGCTACACCTTC.

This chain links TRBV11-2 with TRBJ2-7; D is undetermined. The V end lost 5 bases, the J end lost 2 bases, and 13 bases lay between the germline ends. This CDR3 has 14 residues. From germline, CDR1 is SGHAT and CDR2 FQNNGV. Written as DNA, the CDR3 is TGTGCCAGCAGCCTGCTAGTATCCGCCTACGAGCAGTACTTC. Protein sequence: CASSLLVSAYEQYF. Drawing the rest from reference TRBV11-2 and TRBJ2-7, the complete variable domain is EAGVAQSPRYKIIEKRQSVAFWCNPISGHATLYWYQQILGQGPKLLIQFQNNGVVDDSQLPKDRFSAERLKGVDSTLKIQPAKLEDSAVYLCASSLLVSAYEQYFGPGTRLTVT.

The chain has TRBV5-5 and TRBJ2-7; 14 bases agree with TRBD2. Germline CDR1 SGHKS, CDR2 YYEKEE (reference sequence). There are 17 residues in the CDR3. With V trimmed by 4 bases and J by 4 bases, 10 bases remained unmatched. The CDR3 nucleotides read TGTGCCAGCAGCGGGGGGACTAGCGGGAGTCTTATGTACGAGCAGTACTTC. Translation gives CASSGGTSGSLMYEQYF.